The clone carrying this TCR beta chain occurred many times. This specimen belongs to a study of neurological immune-mediated disorders. A single record per CDR3 protein comes from TCRdb applying MiXCR to the 5' RACE reads. The sample yields 55,000 to 70,000 distinct CDR3 sequences, 3.2% seen once. Sequenced material: PBMCs. The TCR was taken from a woman aged 45 to 65 with multiple sclerosis.

The DNA of the CDR3 is TGCAGTGCTGGCCCGGGACTAGCGGGAAAGAACAATGAGCAGTTCTTC. This sequence encodes CSAGPGLAGKNNEQFF. The chain links TRBV20-1 to TRBJ2-1; 13 bases line up with TRBD2. Trimming cost V 5 bases and J 5 bases; bases outside gene matches: 9. The CDR3 loop spans 16 amino acids. In germline, CDR1 is DFQATT, CDR2 SNEGSKA (reference sequence).